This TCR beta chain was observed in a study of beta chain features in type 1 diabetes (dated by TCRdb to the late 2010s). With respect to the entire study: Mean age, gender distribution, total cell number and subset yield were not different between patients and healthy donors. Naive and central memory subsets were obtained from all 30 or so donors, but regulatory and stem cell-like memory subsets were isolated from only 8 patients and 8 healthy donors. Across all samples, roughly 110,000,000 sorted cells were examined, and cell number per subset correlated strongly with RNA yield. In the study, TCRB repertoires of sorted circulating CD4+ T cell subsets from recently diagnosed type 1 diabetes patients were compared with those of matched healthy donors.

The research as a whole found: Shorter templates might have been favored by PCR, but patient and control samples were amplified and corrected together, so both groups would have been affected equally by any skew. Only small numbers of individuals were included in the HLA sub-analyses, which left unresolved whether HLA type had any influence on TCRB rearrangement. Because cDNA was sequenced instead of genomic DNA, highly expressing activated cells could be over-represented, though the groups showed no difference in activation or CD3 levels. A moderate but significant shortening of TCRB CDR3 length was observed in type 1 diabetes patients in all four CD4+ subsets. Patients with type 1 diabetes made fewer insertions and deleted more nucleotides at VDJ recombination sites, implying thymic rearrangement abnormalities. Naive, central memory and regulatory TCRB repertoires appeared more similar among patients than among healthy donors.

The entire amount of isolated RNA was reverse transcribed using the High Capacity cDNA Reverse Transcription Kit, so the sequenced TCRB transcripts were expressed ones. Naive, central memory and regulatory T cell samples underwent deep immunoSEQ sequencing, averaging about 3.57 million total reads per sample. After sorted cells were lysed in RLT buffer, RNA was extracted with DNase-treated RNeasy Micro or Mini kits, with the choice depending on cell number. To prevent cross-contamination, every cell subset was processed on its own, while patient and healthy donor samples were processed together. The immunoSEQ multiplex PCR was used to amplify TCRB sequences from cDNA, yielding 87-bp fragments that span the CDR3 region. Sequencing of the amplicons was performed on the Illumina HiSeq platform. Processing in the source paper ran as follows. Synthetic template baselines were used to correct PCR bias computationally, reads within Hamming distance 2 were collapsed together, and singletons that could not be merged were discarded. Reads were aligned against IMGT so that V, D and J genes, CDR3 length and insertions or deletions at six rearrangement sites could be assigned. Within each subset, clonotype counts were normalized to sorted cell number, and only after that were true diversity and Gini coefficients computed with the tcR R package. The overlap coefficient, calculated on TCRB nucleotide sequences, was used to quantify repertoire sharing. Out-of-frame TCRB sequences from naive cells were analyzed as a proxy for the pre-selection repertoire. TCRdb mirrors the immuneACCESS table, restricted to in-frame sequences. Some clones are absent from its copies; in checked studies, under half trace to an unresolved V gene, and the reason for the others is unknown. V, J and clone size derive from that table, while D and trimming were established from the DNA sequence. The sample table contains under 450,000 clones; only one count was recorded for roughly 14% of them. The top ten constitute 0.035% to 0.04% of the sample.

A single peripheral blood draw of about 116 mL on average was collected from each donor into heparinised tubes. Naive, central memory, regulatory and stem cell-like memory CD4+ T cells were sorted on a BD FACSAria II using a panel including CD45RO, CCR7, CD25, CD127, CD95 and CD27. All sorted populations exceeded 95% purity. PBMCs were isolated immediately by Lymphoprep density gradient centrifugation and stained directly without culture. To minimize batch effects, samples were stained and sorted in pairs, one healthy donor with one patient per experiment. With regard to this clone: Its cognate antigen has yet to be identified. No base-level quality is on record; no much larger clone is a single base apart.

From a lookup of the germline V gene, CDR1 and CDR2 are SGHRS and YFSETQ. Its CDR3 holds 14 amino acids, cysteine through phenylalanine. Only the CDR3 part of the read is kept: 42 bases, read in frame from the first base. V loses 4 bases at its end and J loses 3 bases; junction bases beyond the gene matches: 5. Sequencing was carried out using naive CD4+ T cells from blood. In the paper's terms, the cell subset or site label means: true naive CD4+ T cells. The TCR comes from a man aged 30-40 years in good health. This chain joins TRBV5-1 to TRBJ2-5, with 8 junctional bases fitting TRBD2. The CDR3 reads CASSPGGAEETQYF. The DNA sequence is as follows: TGCGCCAGCAGCCCGGGAGGGGCCGAAGAGACCCAGTACTTC.